This is a list of T cell receptor beta chains from one sample in a study of control samples from healthy donors and cancer patients. Profiled with immunoSEQ multiplex PCR; TCRdb holds only in-frame clones, not every one. The sample has tens of thousands of clones, approximately 90% seen once; the top ten hold approximately 5.1%. The source material was PBMCs. These receptors were obtained from a man aged 55 to 69 with colorectal cancer. The CDR3 runs from the conserved cysteine through the conserved F or W. D genes are given only for firm matches. For some rows the clone size is stated as once, few or many, or as a class when expanded; others skip it.

V gene	clone size	J gene	D gene	CDR3 protein	CDR3 DNA
TRBV2	-	TRBJ1-6	-	CASIRDTNSPLHF	TGTGCCAGTATACGGGATACTAATTCACCCCTCCACTTT
TRBV28	-	TRBJ2-1	TRBD1	CASRGQGLGNEQFF	TGTGCCAGCAGAGGACAGGGGCTCGGCAATGAGCAGTTCTTC
TRBV19	-	TRBJ2-7	TRBD1	CASSTQTGAQYF	TGTGCCAGTAGTACCCAAACAGGGGCCCAGTACTTC
TRBV6-1	-	TRBJ2-1	-	CASSEPRTASLAEQFF	TGTGCCAGCAGTGAACCCCGGACCGCTAGCTTGGCTGAGCAGTTCTTC
TRBV10-3	-	TRBJ1-2	-	CAVSVGGGLGGYTF	TGTGCCGTCTCCGTCGGGGGCGGGTTAGGTGGCTACACCTTC
TRBV6-5	-	TRBJ1-4	-	CASGRSEKLFF	TGTGCCAGCGGACGCAGTGAAAAACTGTTTTTT
TRBV5-1	once	TRBJ2-2	TRBD2	CASSLPGLAGPNTGELFF	TGCGCCAGCAGCTTGCCGGGACTAGCGGGACCTAACACCGGGGAGCTGTTTTTT
TRBV4-1	-	TRBJ2-5	TRBD2	CASSRSHTGGETQYF	TGCGCCAGCAGCCGGAGCCACACGGGGGGAGAGACCCAGTACTTC
TRBV19	once	TRBJ2-7	-	CASSGWGPTSYEQYF	TGTGCCAGTAGTGGGTGGGGGCCTACGTCCTACGAGCAGTACTTC
TRBV10-2	-	TRBJ1-5	-	CASSGQGGQPQHF	TGCGCCAGCAGTGGTCAGGGCGGTCAGCCCCAGCATTTT
TRBV11-2	-	TRBJ1-4	-	CASSLLGVGTNEKLFF	TGTGCCAGCAGCTTACTTGGGGTTGGGACTAATGAAAAACTGTTTTTT
TRBV6-5	-	TRBJ1-2	TRBD1	CASSYSGTGNYGYTF	TGTGCCAGCAGTTACTCCGGGACAGGGAACTATGGCTACACCTTC
TRBV5-4	-	TRBJ1-2	TRBD1	CASSMGQLYGYTF	TGTGCCAGCAGCATGGGACAGCTCTATGGCTACACCTTC
TRBV29-1	-	TRBJ1-2	TRBD1	CSVTGTGIYGYTF	TGCAGCGTTACCGGGACAGGCATATATGGCTACACCTTC
TRBV2	-	TRBJ2-6	-	CASTRGLSGANVLTF	TGTGCCAGCACCCGGGGGCTCTCTGGGGCCAACGTCCTGACTTTC
TRBV4-2	-	TRBJ2-3	-	CASSPHEGRGDTQYF	TGTGCCAGCAGCCCTCACGAGGGGCGAGGAGATACGCAGTATTTT
TRBV2	-	TRBJ2-7	-	CASSPGPSYEQYF	TGTGCCAGCAGTCCGGGGCCCTCCTACGAGCAGTACTTC
TRBV4-1	few	TRBJ2-7	TRBD2	CASSQKGAGGQYEQYF	TGCGCCAGCAGCCAAAAGGGGGCGGGGGGGCAATACGAGCAGTACTTC
TRBV7-8	-	TRBJ2-3	-	CASSFRVTATSSTDTQYF	TGTGCCAGCAGCTTCCGTGTTACAGCCACCTCTAGCACAGATACGCAGTATTTT
TRBV7-8	-	TRBJ2-6	-	CASSLGFGANVLTF	TGTGCCAGCAGCTTAGGGTTTGGGGCCAACGTCCTGACTTTC
TRBV3-1/TRBV3-2	-	TRBJ2-2	-	CASSPDSGELFF	TGTGCCAGCAGCCCGGACTCCGGGGAGCTGTTTTTT
TRBV12-3/TRBV12-4	once	TRBJ1-6	-	CASSLQGFSPLHF	TGTGCCAGCAGTTTGCAGGGATTTTCACCCCTCCACTTT
TRBV18	once	TRBJ2-5	-	CASSPREETQYF	TGTGCCAGCTCACCAAGGGAAGAGACCCAGTACTTC
TRBV5-1	-	TRBJ2-1	TRBD2	CASSFTSGAYNEQFF	TGCGCCAGCAGCTTCACTAGCGGGGCTTACAATGAGCAGTTCTTC
TRBV4-1	once	TRBJ1-2	-	CASSPIGLNYGYTF	TGCGCCAGCAGCCCGATAGGGCTGAACTATGGCTACACCTTC
TRBV12-1	-	TRBJ1-5	-	CASLLSEDHSNQPQHF	TGTGCCAGCCTTCTGAGCGAAGATCATAGCAATCAGCCCCAGCATTTT
TRBV18	once	TRBJ2-7	-	CASSPRGSATYYEQYF	TGTGCCAGCTCACCACGGGGTTCGGCCACTTACTACGAGCAGTACTTC
TRBV20-1	-	TRBJ2-7	-	CSALLSYEQYF	TGCAGTGCTCTTCTTTCCTACGAGCAGTACTTC
TRBV23-1	-	TRBJ2-5	-	CAMTQDGKMRETQYF	TGCGCCATGACACAAGATGGCAAGATGAGGGAGACCCAGTACTTC
TRBV19	-	TRBJ2-7	-	CASRTVRDNSYEQYF	TGTGCCAGTAGAACGGTAAGGGACAACTCCTACGAGCAGTACTTC
TRBV7-9	-	TRBJ1-1	-	CASSVMTVNTEAFF	TGTGCCAGCAGCGTGATGACAGTGAACACTGAAGCTTTCTTT
TRBV30	-	TRBJ2-1	-	CAWSAGDEQFF	TGTGCCTGGAGTGCAGGGGATGAGCAGTTCTTC
TRBV6-5	-	TRBJ2-7	-	CASSYSGDEQYF	TGTGCCAGCAGTTACTCGGGGGACGAGCAGTACTTC
TRBV9	once	TRBJ1-2	TRBD1	CASSPGQGNYGYTF	TGTGCCAGCAGCCCCGGACAGGGGAACTATGGCTACACCTTC
TRBV15	few	TRBJ1-1	-	CATSRGWEGTEAFF	TGTGCCACCAGCAGAGGGTGGGAGGGCACTGAAGCTTTCTTT
TRBV5-6	once	TRBJ2-2	-	CASSKIGRTNTGELFF	TGTGCCAGCAGCAAAATCGGCAGAACGAACACCGGGGAGCTGTTTTTT
TRBV4-1	-	TRBJ2-2	TRBD1	CASSQERGHGELFF	TGCGCCAGCAGCCAAGAGAGGGGGCACGGGGAGCTGTTTTTT
TRBV19	-	TRBJ2-7	-	CASSIGQAYEQYF	TGTGCCAGTAGTATTGGGCAAGCCTACGAGCAGTACTTC
TRBV9	-	TRBJ2-1	TRBD2	CASSVAPTSGGASEQFF	TGTGCCAGCAGCGTAGCCCCCACTAGCGGGGGGGCGAGTGAGCAGTTCTTC
TRBV6-6	once	TRBJ2-3	-	CASRDASPDTQYF	TGTGCCTCACGGGATGCTAGCCCAGATACGCAGTATTTT
TRBV10-3	-	TRBJ2-7	TRBD1	CAISEGTAASYEQYF	TGTGCCATCAGTGAGGGGACAGCGGCGTCCTACGAGCAGTACTTC
TRBV28	few	TRBJ1-2	-	CASSPADYGYTF	TGTGCCAGCAGTCCCGCGGACTATGGCTACACCTTC
TRBV3-1/TRBV3-2	-	TRBJ2-2	TRBD1	CASSWDSYNTGELFF	TGTGCCAGCAGCTGGGACAGTTATAACACCGGGGAGCTGTTTTTT
TRBV6-5	-	TRBJ2-3	-	CATRLGGGADTQYF	TGTGCCACCCGGTTGGGGGGCGGGGCAGATACGCAGTATTTT
TRBV7-9	-	TRBJ1-1	-	CASSLRGDATPEAFF	TGTGCCAGCAGCCTTCGAGGGGACGCAACCCCTGAAGCTTTCTTT
TRBV3-1/TRBV3-2	-	TRBJ1-2	TRBD1	CASSQDSGQTFNYGYTF	TGTGCCAGCAGCCAAGATTCGGGACAGACTTTTAACTATGGCTACACCTTC
TRBV18	-	TRBJ2-7	-	CASSPPAATYEQYF	TGTGCCAGCTCACCACCGGCAGCTACCTACGAGCAGTACTTC
TRBV6-6	-	TRBJ1-2	-	CATQTDGPYGYTF	TGTGCCACCCAAACCGATGGGCCCTATGGCTACACCTTC
TRBV6-2/TRBV6-3	-	TRBJ2-6	TRBD2	CASSERGGLGANVLTF	TGTGCCAGCAGTGAGCGGGGGGGCCTTGGGGCCAACGTCCTGACTTTC
TRBV3-1/TRBV3-2	-	TRBJ2-4	-	CASSHSKGGLAKNIQYF	TGTGCCAGCAGCCATTCGAAGGGGGGATTAGCCAAAAACATTCAGTACTTC
TRBV27	-	TRBJ1-5	-	CARSPRRNQPQHF	TGTGCCAGGAGTCCTCGAAGGAATCAGCCCCAGCATTTT
TRBV19	-	TRBJ1-3	-	CASSTRPSSGNTIYF	TGTGCCAGTAGTACGCGACCCAGCTCTGGAAACACCATATATTTT